This T cell receptor beta chain was captured by sequencing in a study of T cells in Graves' hyperthyroidism and ophthalmopathy. At least ten counts were recorded for this clonotype. No antigen is known for it. The study's findings and limits: Most clonotypes that expanded in the thyroid above 0.001 also showed up in blood. Using 13 V-J features, a model discriminated ophthalmopathy from stable hyperthyroidism.

Researchers amplified the TCR beta CDR3 regions from RNA transcripts. First-round RT-PCR with HTBI primers amplified the TCR CDR3 region. TCRdb passed the multiplex PCR reads through MiXCR, listing each CDR3 protein once. Of a few hundred thousand distinct CDR3 sequences listed, approximately 44% are singletons. The CDR3 is made up of 16 amino acids. V dropped 1 base and J dropped 1 base, with 11 bases sitting between them. Per germline, CDR1 SGHAT and CDR2 FQNNGV. Exclusion of a patient resulted from uncontrolled infection, other autoimmune disease, pregnancy or lactation. Sequencing was performed on peripheral blood or thyroid tissue (not recorded which). The V gene is TRBV11-2, the J gene TRBJ1-3; TRBD1 might be the D (6 bases). This receptor was identified in an adult woman with Graves' disease, either hyperthyroidism or ophthalmopathy (not recorded which). The CDR3 loop is CASSLVRGASGNTIYF. CDR3 coding DNA: TGTGCCAGCAGCTTAGTCCGGGGGGCATCTGGAAACACCATATATTTT.